A selection of T cell receptor beta chains follows, all from one sample in a study of T cells in narcolepsy. Here immunoSEQ multiplex PCR was the method, and the copy in TCRdb shows in-frame clones only, minus some. The data contain roughly 8,100 clones, roughly two thirds of them seen just once; the ten biggest clones take up about a fifth. The sequencing sample was made of CD45RA- memory CD8+ T cells from PBMCs. Receptors were obtained from a human donor with narcolepsy. The CDR3 runs from the conserved cysteine through the conserved F or W. The order of the fields is J gene, V gene, CDR3 protein.

TRBJ2-7 TRBV2 CASSQLTYEQYF
TRBJ1-4 TRBV7-9 CASSLVAAINEKLFF
TRBJ2-3 TRBV6-5 CARSYGAGAGDTQYF
TRBJ1-1 TRBV6-5 CASSPGGYMNTEAFF
TRBJ1-5 TRBV15 CATGQHNQPQHF
TRBJ2-7 TRBV7-9 CASSLRRGVYHEQYF
TRBJ1-5 TRBV7-2 CASSLAGYNQPQHF
TRBJ2-1 TRBV6-5 CASSLETSGGNEQFF
TRBJ2-1 TRBV18 CASSHPPIQGTNNEQFF
TRBJ2-2 TRBV9 CASSPTTGMNTGELFF
TRBJ2-3 TRBV7-7 CASSVGGGDTQYF
TRBJ2-3 TRBV5-1 CASSLSLGFTDTQYF
TRBJ1-5 TRBV27 CASSLGVSSNQPQHF
TRBJ2-7 TRBV5-6 CASSLRGYSYEQYF
TRBJ2-2 TRBV19 CASFTGYIGELFF
TRBJ1-3 TRBV2 CASSEAGSRTGTTIYF
TRBJ1-4 TRBV10-3 CAISEMARDEKLFF
TRBJ2-7 TRBV15 CATSKGGTYEQYF
TRBJ2-1 TRBV4-2 CASSQTGTSGQEEQFF
TRBJ2-2 TRBV5-6 CASSLGANPNTGELFF
TRBJ2-2 TRBV6-6 CATHRGTEGTGELFF
TRBJ2-3 TRBV7-9 CASSPPWESVTDTQYF
TRBJ2-7 TRBV6-5 CASLELAGSSYEQYF
TRBJ2-1 TRBV4-3 CASSLLDTSEGYEQFF
TRBJ2-7 TRBV2 CASTPPTAYEQYF
TRBJ2-3 TRBV6-1 CASSESSGQGSDTQYF
TRBJ1-1 TRBV10-1 CASSESAVTEAFF
TRBJ2-3 TRBV7-2 CASSYPTSGPISDTQYF
TRBJ2-1 TRBV4-3 CASSQVPSGGGGYRVDEQFF
TRBJ2-5 TRBV7-4 CASSLMGGGLVETQYF
TRBJ2-1 TRBV9 CASSVASVTYNEQFF
TRBJ1-1 TRBV29-1 CSVEDRDRPPEAFF
TRBJ2-1 TRBV14 CASSPPPAWNEQFF
TRBJ1-2 TRBV4-3 CASSQGGGSNYGYTF
TRBJ2-7 TRBV7-6 CASSLGDSPYEQYF
TRBJ1-4 TRBV4-2 CASSQDGTGGSRLFF
TRBJ2-5 TRBV10-3 CAISESNSQETQYF